These T cell receptor beta chains were read from a single sample in a study of Graves' ophthalmopathy and Graves' hyperthyroidism. Each CDR3 protein gets one entry after TCRdb re-called the multiplex PCR reads with MiXCR. Found here are 200,000 to 250,000 distinct CDR3 sequences, approximately 29% of them singletons; the top ten hold approximately 9.1%. The source material was peripheral blood. These receptors came from a man in his fifties or sixties with Graves' ophthalmopathy. The CDR3 runs from the conserved cysteine through the conserved F or W. D genes are given only for firm matches. Rows may omit the clone size; those that give it use once, few, many or a size class.

TRBV7-2	NA	TRBJ2-5	NA	TGTGCCAGCAGCTTAGTGGGCAGGGGCTGGGAGACCCAGTACTTC	CASSLVGRGWETQYF
TRBV24-1	many	TRBJ2-7	NA	TGTGCCACCGAGTCAGGGGGGTACTACGAGCAGTACTTC	CATESGGYYEQYF
TRBV6-2/TRBV6-3	NA	TRBJ1-2	NA	TGTGCCAGCAGTGGACTGGGCTATGGCTACACCTTC	CASSGLGYGYTF
TRBV7-8	many	TRBJ2-5	TRBD1	TGTGCCAGCAGCTTATCAGGGACAGCAAAGGAGACCCAGTACTTC	CASSLSGTAKETQYF
TRBV11-2	many	TRBJ2-7	NA	TGTGCCAGCAGCTTATTTACGGGAGCCTCCTACGAGCAGTACTTC	CASSLFTGASYEQYF
TRBV7-2	NA	TRBJ1-6	NA	TGTGCCAGCAGCTTAGCGCTTTCTCGGAACCGGAATTCACCCCTCCACTTT	CASSLALSRNRNSPLHF
TRBV3-1	many	TRBJ1-5	NA	TGTGCCAGCAGCCAAGATGGGCGGACGAATCAGCCCCAGCATTTT	CASSQDGRTNQPQHF
TRBV27	many	TRBJ2-2	TRBD2	TGTGCCAGCAGTTTCAGCGGGAGGGTCGCCGGGGAGCTGTTTTTT	CASSFSGRVAGELFF
TRBV7-3	many	TRBJ1-2	NA	TGTGCCAGCAGCCAATTTGCTGGGGACTATGGCTACACCTTC	CASSQFAGDYGYTF
TRBV6-5	many	TRBJ2-2	TRBD2	TGTGCCAGCAGTCGCCCGGGAGGGTTCACCGGGGAGCTGTTTTTT	CASSRPGGFTGELFF
TRBV24-1	many	TRBJ2-2	NA	TGTGCCACCAGTGAGGAGAACACCGGGGAGCTGTTTTTT	CATSEENTGELFF
TRBV6-5	many	TRBJ2-7	TRBD1	TGTGCCAGCGGACCGGGACAGGGCCTGGAAGAGCAGTACTTC	CASGPGQGLEEQYF
TRBV27	many	TRBJ1-2	TRBD1	TGTGCCAGCAGCCCCCGACAGGGATTGGGTGACTATGGCTACACCTTC	CASSPRQGLGDYGYTF
TRBV6-1	many	TRBJ1-6	TRBD1	TGTGCCAGCAGTGTTGGACAGGGGACAAATTCACCCCTCCACTTT	CASSVGQGTNSPLHF
TRBV27	NA	TRBJ1-1	NA	TGTGCCAGCAGTTTATCAAAGAGGGCCATCACTGAAGCTTTCTTT	CASSLSKRAITEAFF
TRBV30	many	TRBJ1-3	NA	TGTGCCTGGAGTCCAGGACGGAACACCATATATTTT	CAWSPGRNTIYF